This TCR beta chain derives from a study of post-analysis software for immune sequencing data (dated by TCRdb to about 2015). Some background on the complete study: Relapsing-remitting, secondary progressive and progressive-relapsing multiple sclerosis were recorded as disease courses, and subtype annotation was lacking for some patients. The multiple sclerosis patient repertoires were compared with roughly twelve previously published healthy control repertoires from donors aged roughly 6 to 27 years. A subset of samples was prepared in parallel using single-end sample barcoding, then pooled and co-amplified after Illumina adapter ligation.

On the study overall, not on this receptor specifically: The control group was slightly older than the multiple sclerosis patient group. Normalized Chao1 diversity was significantly lower in multiple sclerosis patients than controls, suggesting substantial peripheral T-cell clonal expansion. Four or five TRBV segments, including TRBV5-6, TRBV5-1 and TRBV20-1, were significantly more frequent in patients than controls. Direct clustering with F measure revealed strong co-clustering of samples prepared in the same batch, which led to a batch-effect correction.

In the case of this clonotype: What antigen it recognizes has not been identified. No base quality information exists; no much larger clone differs at one position.

According to the germline V gene, CDR1 reads SGHAT and CDR2 reads FQNNGV. The CDR3 goes from the cysteine to the phenylalanine over 15 residues. Here the CDR3 DNA is all that survives: 45 bases in frame from base 1. From V the trimming removes 1 base and from J it removes 0 bases, while the gene matches leave 3 bases of the junction unaccounted for. To demonstrate the VDJtools post-analysis software, TCR beta repertoires were profiled from the peripheral blood of about 14 young patients with multiple sclerosis. The multiple sclerosis patients were children and adolescents between roughly 6 and 16 years of age. The method was PCR. Sequencing used an Illumina HiSeq 2500. Unique molecular identifiers were incorporated into TCR beta cDNA libraries to reduce PCR and sequencing biases. Per 1 to 10 million input T cells, 500,000 or so cDNA molecules were obtained, such that each molecule approximated one T cell. The patient libraries were prepared and sequenced with the same protocol used for the earlier healthy control dataset. Within a given batch, samples were prepared together, multiplexed and sequenced on the same HiSeq lane. As for the authors' bioinformatics: MIGEC handled the raw barcoded reads, throwing out single-read molecular identifier groups before consensus assembly and CDR3 extraction. Clonotype tables were post-analysed with VDJtools, and diversity was normalized by down-sampling all datasets to the smallest sample size. To correct batch-related cross-sample contamination, repertoire overlap clustering matched CDR3 amino acid sequences but not nucleotide sequences. The public reads were run again by TCRdb, first through fastp at Q25 and then through MiXCR, and only productive beta chains were kept. Each CDR3 protein gets just one entry, which takes the most common genes and DNA from the rows behind it. The V and J calls and clone size are TCRdb's, not the authors'. Within this sample are roughly 400,000 distinct CDR3 sequences, with 30% to 45% of them counted one time only. The ten most abundant clones make up approximately 7.6% of the sample.

The sample consisted of blood. This chain is built from TRBV11-2 and TRBJ2-7, and 7 junction bases match TRBD1. The receptor was derived from a girl aged 2 to 10 with multiple sclerosis. The CDR3 protein sequence reads: CASSLGDRGSYEQYF. The DNA sequence is TGTGCCAGCAGCTTAGGGGACAGAGGCTCCTACGAGCAGTACTTC.